The 2 T cell receptor beta chains given below trace back to one sample, sequenced in a study of T cell responses to AZD1222 COVID-19 vaccine. Method: immunoSEQ multiplex PCR; TCRdb's copy keeps in-frame clones and lacks some. The sample contains 50,000 to 70,000 clones, about 88% of which appear only once. Specimen: peripheral blood, collected 28 days after the second AZD1222 dose. The source is an adult who received the AZD1222 COVID-19 vaccine.

This clone appeared once. This chain joins TRBV18 and TRBJ1-5; no clear D gene. CDR1 is KGHSH and CDR2 is LQKENI in the germline V gene. The V and J ends lost 6 bases and 6 bases respectively, with 15 bases between them. There are 14 residues in the CDR3. The CDR3 reads CASSEGPAPQPQHF. The CDR3 DNA sequence: TGTGCCAGCTCCGAGGGCCCCGCTCCTCAGCCCCAGCATTTT.

This sequence joins TRBV28 and TRBJ1-2, with TRBD1 identical over 9 bases. In germline, CDR1 is MDHEN, CDR2 SYDVKM. The V and J ends lost 6 bases and 8 bases, in that order; junction bases with no gene match: 10. This CDR3 is 14 amino acids long. The CDR3 sequence: CASSGRDRVGGYTF. DNA for the CDR3: TGTGCCAGCAGCGGCCGGGACAGGGTCGGAGGCTACACCTTC.